What follows is one T cell receptor beta chain and its context. Its recognized antigen is unknown. The input lacks base qualities; no much larger clone sits a single base away. The immunoSEQ Assay, a bias-controlled multiplex PCR, was used to amplify TCRbeta CDR3 regions from genomic DNA. The authors processed their data as follows. Nucleated cell counts per sample were estimated from amplification of reference gene primers within the assay. Sequence reads were collapsed and filtered to measure the absolute abundance of every unique TCRbeta CDR3 rearrangement. For each sample, productive Simpson clonality was calculated by taking the square root of Simpson's diversity index across productive rearrangements. The table was pulled from immuneACCESS by TCRdb, which kept in-frame rearrangements only. Such tables lose some clones; where checked, under half of the loss comes from unresolved V genes, and the rest has no known cause. V, J and clone size derive from that table, while D and trimming were established from the DNA sequence. The sample includes 200,000 to 250,000 clones, with roughly nine tenths observed a single time. Roughly 12% of the sample rests with the top ten.

The CDR3 runs 18 amino acids, cysteine and phenylalanine included. Only the CDR3 DNA stays, 54 bases, in frame from base 1. CDR1 LGHNA and CDR2 YSLEER are derived from the germline V gene. Trimming removed 0 bases from V and 5 bases from J; the gene matches leave 11 bases unexplained. The entry originates in a study of blood T cell repertoires in COVID-19 (dated by TCRdb to the early 2020s). At the level of the whole study: The collaborator samples originated in the United States, Italy and Spain and spanned the acute and convalescent phases of COVID-19. The material from the prospective study consisted of cDNA or gDNA derived from T cells, B-cell-depleted T cells, or PBMCs. The dataset comprised deeply sampled blood TCRbeta repertoires from subjects exposed to, actively infected with, or recovered from COVID-19. The repertoires were released in a freely available public database meant as a resource for research on the immune response to SARS-CoV-2. Samples came from the ongoing ImmuneRACE study (first 160 participants) plus 1,254 subjects from 6 global collaborators. A de-identified subject ID, COVID-19 status, age in years and sex were almost always included in the sample metadata. Where available, HLA class I and class II types were obtained from metadata supplied by the sample provider rather than from assay-based typing. Results and caveats for the whole study, not just this receptor: Clinical and demographic metadata were provided uncurated, with the amount varying by source and participant.

Samples from volunteer blood donors who had recovered from COVID-19 were contributed by a second Seattle source. Each collaborating institution followed its own protocols to collect whole blood in K2EDTA tubes. For TCRbeta analysis, collaborators shipped samples in one of three forms: frozen whole blood, isolated PBMCs, or DNA extracted from either of those sample types. This clonotype was obtained from a woman aged 18-29 years who had recovered from COVID-19. The sequenced sample consisted of peripheral blood. The chain is assembled from TRBV4-3 and TRBJ1-4; 8 central bases correspond to TRBD1. The sequenced DNA is TGCGCCAGCAGCCAAGATGGAAGGGGACGACAGGGGAATGAAAAACTGTTTTTT. This codes for CASSQDGRGRQGNEKLFF.